The 27 T cell receptor beta chains below were found in one sample sequenced in a study of CD8+CD57+ T cells in acquired aplastic anemia. Both TCR beta VDJ combination and CDR3 sequence profiling were carried out. Genomic DNA was the template for this profiling. Each CDR3 protein is one row after TCRdb ran MiXCR on the reads. The data contain 200,000 to 250,000 distinct CDR3 sequences, around 50% of them seen just once; the ten biggest clones take up nearly 20%. Sequencing involved patients with CD8+CD57+ cell expansion previously shown by flow cytometry. The sample was sorted CD4+, CD8+, or CD8+CD57+ T cells (not recorded which) from PBMCs. The receptors stem from a human donor with aplastic anemia.

V usage is TRBV2 and J usage is TRBJ1-3; D is uncertain. The CDR3 sequence is 14 residues long. The germline CDR1 and CDR2 sequences are SNHLY and FYNNEI. V lost 6 bases and J lost 6, with 15 bases in between. The CDR3 loop reads CASRAEGGPNTIYF. The DNA for the CDR3 is TGTGCCAGCAGAGCCGAGGGAGGCCCAAACACCATATATTTT.

This clonotype was detected many times. This rearrangement joins TRBV5-1 to TRBJ2-3; 12 bases fit TRBD2. Trimming took 1 base from V and 1 from J; bases not matched to a gene: 7. This CDR3 has 18 amino acids. In germline, CDR1 is SGHRS, CDR2 YFSETQ. The chain's CDR3 is CASSLRASGGAGTDTQYF. As DNA, the CDR3 is TGCGCCAGCAGCTTGCGGGCTAGCGGGGGGGCCGGCACAGATACGCAGTATTTT.

The rearrangement uses TRBV9 and TRBJ2-7; D possibly corresponds to TRBD2 (5 bases). Germline loops: CDR1 SGDLS, CDR2 YYNGEE. This CDR3 is 15 amino acids long. Deletions cut 4 bases from V and 7 bases from J, with 21 bases between. The CDR3 DNA is TGTGCCAGCAGCTGTAAAGAGGGAAAAGGATTTGAGCAGTACTTC. Translation gives CASSCKEGKGFEQYF.

With regard to this clonotype: Just one base apart from a much larger clone, this may be a read error. The V and J genes are TRBV6-5 and TRBJ2-7, with a tentative D call TRBD1 (6 bases). The CDR3 covers 15 residues. Trimming removed 5 bases at V and 7 bases at J, with 21 bases between. Germline-derived CDR1 and CDR2 are MNHEY and SVGAGI. In nucleotides, the CDR3 is TGTGCCAGCAGTGAAGTTGACAGGTTCCCTGCAGAGCAGTACTTC. Translating it yields CASSEVDRFPAEQYF.

This chain joins TRBV15 and TRBJ1-3, with 9 bases aligning to TRBD1. This CDR3 spans 16 amino acids. Trimming removed 0 bases from V and 3 bases from J; junction bases left unmatched: 3. The V gene's germline CDR1 is LNHNV and CDR2 YYDKDF (reference sequence). The CDR3 loop reads CATSRERTGDGNTIYF. CDR3 bases: TGTGCCACCAGCAGAGAACGGACAGGGGATGGAAACACCATATATTTT.

This chain connects TRBV19 to TRBJ1-1; TRBD1 is a possible D gene (6 bases). The CDR3 length is 16 residues. CDR1 and CDR2 from the germline V gene are LNHDA and SQIVND (reference sequence). V lost 5 bases, J lost 5 bases, and 21 bases lay in between. This CDR3 reads CASSAKTAGVRTEAFF. CDR3 nucleotides: TGTGCCAGTAGTGCCAAAACAGCAGGGGTTCGGACTGAAGCTTTCTTT.

At least ten counts were recorded for this clonotype. The V and J genes are TRBV11-3 and TRBJ2-1; perhaps TRBD2 as D (6 bases). Deletions cut 0 bases from V and 7 bases from J, with 16 bases between. Looked up from germline, CDR1 is SGHNT and CDR2 is YENEEA. This CDR3 has 16 amino acids. Here the CDR3 reads CASSLEWRGRANEQFF. CDR3 sequence (DNA): TGTGCCAGCAGCTTAGAATGGAGGGGACGGGCGAATGAGCAGTTCTTC.

J is TRBJ2-1 and V is TRBV29-1; 10 positions agree with TRBD2. The CDR3 loop spans 13 amino acids. In germline, CDR1 is SQVTM, CDR2 ANQGSEA. In DNA form, the CDR3 reads TGCAGTTTAACTAGCGGGACATACAATGAGCAGTTCTTC. This gives the protein CSLTSGTYNEQFF.

V is TRBV19 and J is TRBJ2-7, with 7 bases aligning to TRBD2. The CDR3 runs to 16 residues. Germline-derived CDR1 and CDR2 are LNHDA and SQIVND (reference sequence). J was trimmed by 2 bases and V by 3 bases; bases with no gene match: 10. The DNA of the CDR3 is TGTGCCAGTAGTATTAATCCGGGAGGTGGGACCTACGAGCAGTACTTC. This sequence encodes CASSINPGGGTYEQYF.

The chain couples TRBV7-2 to TRBJ2-7; TRBD2 aligns across 8 bases. This CDR3 region has 13 residues. Germline V gives CDR1 SGHTA, CDR2 FQGNSA. With V trimmed by 2 bases and J by 5 bases, 2 bases remained unmatched. The CDR3 region is CASSLFSGNEQYF. CDR3 nucleotide sequence: TGTGCCAGCAGCTTATTTAGCGGGAACGAGCAGTACTTC.

This clonotype was counted a few times. The chain links TRBV10-1 to TRBJ2-2; D not certain. CDR3 length equals 11 residues. Germline V CDR1 and CDR2: WNHNN, SYGVQD (reference sequence). Between the trimmed V and J ends, which lost 3 bases and 7 bases, there was a span of 3 bases. CDR3 loop: CASSDHGELFF. The CDR3 nucleotides are TGCGCCAGCAGTGACCACGGGGAGCTGTTTTTT.

The table lists this clonotype with many counts. V is TRBV16 and J is TRBJ1-1; 11 nucleotides agree with TRBD1. Germline CDR1 reads KGHSY; CDR2 reads FQNENV. The length of the CDR3 is 18 residues. Trimming at V came to 4 bases and at J to 1 base, leaving 11 bases not matched to a gene. CDR3 in amino acids: CASSPSSGQGAGNTEAFF. CDR3 in DNA: TGTGCCAGCAGCCCTAGTTCCGGACAGGGGGCGGGGAACACTGAAGCTTTCTTT. Supplemented by reference TRBV16 and TRBJ1-1, the full variable domain reads GEEVAQTPKHLVRGEGQKAKLYCAPIKGHSYVFWYQQVLKNEFKFLISFQNENVFDETGMPKERFSAKCLPNSPCSLEIQATKLEDSAVYFCASSPSSGQGAGNTEAFFGQGTRLTVV.

This clonotype was recorded at least ten times. The chain carries TRBV15 and TRBJ2-3, with 10 bases identical to TRBD2. Looked up from germline, CDR1 is LNHNV and CDR2 is YYDKDF (reference sequence). This CDR3 is 16 amino acids long. Trimming at V came to 4 bases and at J to 6 bases, leaving 10 bases not matched to a gene. CDR3 in amino acids: CATSKTSGGVRDTQYF. CDR3 DNA: TGTGCCACCAGCAAGACAAGCGGGGGGGTAAGGGATACGCAGTATTTT.

In this sample, this clonotype turned up many times. The V call is TRBV20-1, the J call TRBJ1-6; no reliable D call. The CDR3 runs 15 residues. Per the germline V gene, CDR1 is DFQATT and CDR2 is SNEGSKA (reference sequence). Trimming took 3 bases from V and 8 from J, leaving 17 bases between them. The CDR3 DNA reads as TGCAGTGCTAGCTTGAACGGGAGGCCGGATTCACCCCTCCACTTT. This encodes CSASLNGRPDSPLHF.

This chain connects TRBV20-1 to TRBJ1-2; D unresolved. The CDR3 runs to 14 residues. CDR1 is DFQATT and CDR2 is SNEGSKA in the germline V gene (reference sequence). V was clipped by 0 bases and J by 0 bases, with 8 bases between them. In DNA, the CDR3 is TGCAGTGCTAGAGAGGGCAGCACTAACTATGGCTACACCTTC. Its protein is CSAREGSTNYGYTF.

The chain uses TRBV7-9 and TRBJ2-5; tentative D call: TRBD2 (6 bases). This CDR3 comprises 13 residues. The germline V and J ends were trimmed by 9 bases and 0 bases, with 11 bases remaining between them. Germline V gene data show CDR1 as SEHNR and CDR2 as FQNEAQ (reference sequence). The CDR3 bases are TGTGCCAGTAGAGGCGGGGACCAAGAGACCCAGTACTTC. This encodes CASRGGDQETQYF.

The chain employs TRBV9 and TRBJ2-7; no definite D call. The CDR3 contains 12 residues. In germline, CDR1 is SGDLS, CDR2 YYNGEE. V shed 4 bases and J shed 5 bases, with 10 bases lying between them. CDR3: CASSRGRDEQYF. CDR3 in DNA: TGTGCCAGCAGCCGAGGCCGCGACGAGCAGTACTTC. The variable domain in full, completed from reference TRBV9 and TRBJ2-7, reads DSGVTQTPKHLITATGQRVTLRCSPRSGDLSVYWYQQSLDQGLQFLIQYYNGEERAKGNILERFSAQQFPDLHSELNLSSLELGDSALYFCASSRGRDEQYFGPGTRLTVT.

J is TRBJ2-5 and V is TRBV5-1; 8 bases are shared with TRBD1. Germline-derived CDR1 and CDR2 are SGHRS and YFSETQ. CDR3 length: 14 amino acids. With 4 bases clipped from V and 2 bases from J, the junction kept 4 bases outside the gene matches. The DNA of the CDR3 is TGCGCCAGCAGCCAGGGACAGGCTCAAGAGACCCAGTACTTC. Translation gives CASSQGQAQETQYF.

The genes are TRBV9 and TRBJ1-6, with 10 bases matching TRBD1. V shed 7 bases and J 10 bases; nucleotides not matched to a gene: 11. Germline CDR1 reads SGDLS; CDR2 reads YYNGEE. This CDR3 spans 15 amino acids. This CDR3 reads CASRDRGGGGSPLHF. CDR3 DNA sequence: TGTGCCAGCCGGGACAGGGGTGGAGGAGGATCACCCCTCCACTTT. Supplemented by reference TRBV9 and TRBJ1-6, the full variable domain reads DSGVTQTPKHLITATGQRVTLRCSPRSGDLSVYWYQQSLDQGLQFLIQYYNGEERAKGNILERFSAQQFPDLHSELNLSSLELGDSALYFCASRDRGGGGSPLHFGNGTRLTVT.

The chain joins TRBV2 to TRBJ2-7; TRBD2 matches at 8 bases. CDR3 length: 15 residues. Trimming at V came to 6 bases and at J to 3 bases, leaving 10 bases not matched to a gene. Per germline, CDR1 SNHLY and CDR2 FYNNEI. The CDR3 DNA sequence: TGTGCCAGCAGAGATCGGGCGGGGGGCCTCTACGAGCAGTACTTC. Its translation: CASRDRAGGLYEQYF.

About this clonotype itself: At one end, the junction sequence differs from germline, possibly due to a read error. The rearrangement joins TRBV10-3 to TRBJ2-7; the match to TRBD2 covers 9 bases. The germline V gene has CDR1 ENHRY and CDR2 SYGVKD. This CDR3 has 14 residues. The CDR3 DNA follows: TGTGCCATCAGTGAGGGTAGCGGGGGCTACGAGCGGTACTTC. Its translation: CAISEGSGGYERYF.

Notes on this clonotype: A single base separates this from a much larger clone, so it may be a read error. The missing conserved phenylalanine or tryptophan at the end of this CDR3 makes a read error likely. The CDR3 coding sequence is TGCGCCAGCAGCTTGGGTCAGGGGGGAGAGACCCAGTACTCC. This codes for CASSLGQGGETQYS. The chain carries TRBV5-1 and TRBJ2-5; tentative D call: TRBD1 (7 bases). V lost 0 bases and J lost 4, with 10 bases in between. Germline CDR1 is SGHRS and CDR2 is YFSETQ. The CDR3 has 14 residues.

This clonotype has just a few counts. The rearrangement links TRBV7-9 to TRBJ2-2; 9 bases are shared with TRBD2. V gave up 7 bases and J gave up 0 bases; unmatched junction bases: 6. The CDR3 is made up of 16 amino acids. Germline CDR1 and CDR2: SEHNR and FQNEAQ (reference sequence). The CDR3 loop reads CASNPIAGANTGELFF. CDR3 DNA sequence: TGTGCCAGCAACCCAATAGCGGGGGCGAACACCGGGGAGCTGTTTTTT.

V gene TRBV5-6 combines with J gene TRBJ1-5, with D tentatively TRBD1 (5 bases). Per the germline V gene, CDR1 is SGHDT and CDR2 is YYEEEE. This CDR3 is built from 13 residues. V was trimmed by 1 base and J by 5 bases, leaving 7 bases between them. The CDR3 sequence: CASSLQGDQPQHF. As DNA, the CDR3 is TGTGCCAGCAGCTTGCAGGGAGATCAGCCCCAGCATTTT.

Remarks on this clonotype: This sequence may be a read error, since a much larger clone differs from it by one base. This chain links TRBV7-9 with TRBJ1-5; no firm D call. The CDR3 runs 13 residues. Germline V lookup: CDR1 SEHNR, CDR2 FQNEAQ (reference sequence). With 5 bases removed from V and 8 bases from J, the gap between germline ends came to 13 bases. The CDR3 sequence is CASSLERSEPQHF. The CDR3 region has the DNA TGTGCCAGCAGCCTGGAGAGGTCGGAGCCCCAGCATTTT.

This clonotype was seen just once. This chain connects TRBV7-9 to TRBJ2-7; D is ambiguous. V lost 0 bases to trimming and J lost 6 bases, with 6 bases between them. CDR1 SEHNR and CDR2 FQNEAQ come from the germline V gene (reference sequence). CDR3 length: 12 amino acids. The CDR3 here is CASSLALAEQYF. In DNA, the CDR3 is TGTGCCAGCAGCTTAGCCCTTGCCGAGCAGTACTTC.

This clonotype has ten or more counts. The V gene is TRBV4-1, the J gene TRBJ1-4; 7 positions match TRBD1. This CDR3 contains 15 residues. Germline CDR1 reads MGHRA; CDR2 reads YSYEKL. The trim removed 4 bases at V and 2 bases at J, leaving 4 bases unmatched. CDR3 coding DNA: TGCGCCAGCAGCCTTGCAGGGGGTACTAATGAAAAACTGTTTTTT. This translates into CASSLAGGTNEKLFF.